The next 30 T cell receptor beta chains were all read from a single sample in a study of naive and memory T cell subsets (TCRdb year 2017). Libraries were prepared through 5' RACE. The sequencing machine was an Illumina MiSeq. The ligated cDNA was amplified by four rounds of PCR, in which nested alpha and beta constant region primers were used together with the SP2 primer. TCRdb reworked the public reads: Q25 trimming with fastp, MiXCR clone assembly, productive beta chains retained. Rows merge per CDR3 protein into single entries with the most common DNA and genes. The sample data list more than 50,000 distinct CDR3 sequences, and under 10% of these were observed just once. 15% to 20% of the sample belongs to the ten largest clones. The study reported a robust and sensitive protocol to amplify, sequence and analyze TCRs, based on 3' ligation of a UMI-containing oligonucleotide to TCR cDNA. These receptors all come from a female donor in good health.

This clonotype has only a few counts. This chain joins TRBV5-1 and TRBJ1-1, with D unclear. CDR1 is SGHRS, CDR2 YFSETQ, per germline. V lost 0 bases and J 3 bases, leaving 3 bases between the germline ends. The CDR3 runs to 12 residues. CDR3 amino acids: CASSLGDTEAFF. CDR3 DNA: TGCGCCAGCAGCTTGGGGGACACTGAAGCTTTCTTT.

The CDR3 nucleotides read TGTGCCAGCAGCTTACGATTGTCAGCTCAATCAAACACCGGGGAGCTGTTTTTT. It codes for CASSLRLSAQSNTGELFF. The chain joins TRBV7-9 to TRBJ2-2; D is undetermined. The V gene's germline CDR1 is SEHNR and CDR2 FQNEAQ (reference sequence). Trimming stripped 2 bases from V and 2 bases from J, with 18 bases between. CDR3 length equals 18 residues.

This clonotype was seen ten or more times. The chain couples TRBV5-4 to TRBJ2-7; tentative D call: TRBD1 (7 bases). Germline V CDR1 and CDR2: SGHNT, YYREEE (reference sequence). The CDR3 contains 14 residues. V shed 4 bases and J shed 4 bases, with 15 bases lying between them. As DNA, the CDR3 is TGTGCCAGCAGCCCAGGGGGGAAGAGGTACGAGCAGTACTTC. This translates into CASSPGGKRYEQYF.

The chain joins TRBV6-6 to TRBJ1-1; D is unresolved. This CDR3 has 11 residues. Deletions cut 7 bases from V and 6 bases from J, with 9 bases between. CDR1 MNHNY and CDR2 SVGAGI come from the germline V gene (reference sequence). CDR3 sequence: CASTPLPEAFF. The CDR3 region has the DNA TGTGCCAGCACTCCTTTACCTGAAGCTTTCTTT.

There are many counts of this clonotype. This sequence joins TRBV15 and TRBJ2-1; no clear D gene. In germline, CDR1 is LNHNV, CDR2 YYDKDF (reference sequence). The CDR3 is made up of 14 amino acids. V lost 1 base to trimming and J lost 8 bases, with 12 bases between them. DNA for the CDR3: TGTGCCACCAGCAGAGGATGGGTCGTCGATGAGCAGTTCTTC. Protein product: CATSRGWVVDEQFF. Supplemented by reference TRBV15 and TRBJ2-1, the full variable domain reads DAMVIQNPRYQVTQFGKPVTLSCSQTLNHNVMYWYQQKSSQAPKLLFHYYDKDFNNEADTPDNFQSRRPNTSFCFLDIRSPGLGDTAMYLCATSRGWVVDEQFFGPGTRLTVL.

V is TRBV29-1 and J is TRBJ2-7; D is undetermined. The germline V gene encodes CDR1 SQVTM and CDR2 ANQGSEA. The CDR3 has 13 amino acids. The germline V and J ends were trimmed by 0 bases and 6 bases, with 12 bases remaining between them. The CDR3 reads CSVEDRIFSEQYF. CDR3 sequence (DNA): TGCAGCGTTGAAGATCGAATCTTTTCCGAGCAGTACTTC.

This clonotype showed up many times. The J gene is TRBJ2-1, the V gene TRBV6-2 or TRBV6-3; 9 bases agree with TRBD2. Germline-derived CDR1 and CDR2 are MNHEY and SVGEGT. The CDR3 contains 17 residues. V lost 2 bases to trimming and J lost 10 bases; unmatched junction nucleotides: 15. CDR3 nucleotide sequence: TGTGCCAGCAGTTACGGTGCTGGCGGGGGGGCCCGGAGAGAGCAGTTCTTC. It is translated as CASSYGAGGGARREQFF.

The CDR3 reads CASSGYGEGTQYF. DNA for the CDR3: TGTGCCAGCAGTGGTTACGGGGAGGGGACCCAGTACTTC. The chain carries TRBV25-1 and TRBJ2-5, with 7 bases that match TRBD2. V trimming: 4 bases; J trimming: 7 bases; junction bases outside the gene matches: 6. There are 13 residues in the CDR3. Germline CDR1 is MGHDK and CDR2 is SYGVNS.

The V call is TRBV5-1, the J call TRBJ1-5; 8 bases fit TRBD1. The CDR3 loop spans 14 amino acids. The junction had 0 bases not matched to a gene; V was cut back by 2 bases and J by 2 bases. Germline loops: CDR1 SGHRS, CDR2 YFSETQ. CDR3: CASSLQGGNQPQHF. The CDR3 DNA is TGCGCCAGCAGCTTACAGGGGGGCAATCAGCCCCAGCATTTT.

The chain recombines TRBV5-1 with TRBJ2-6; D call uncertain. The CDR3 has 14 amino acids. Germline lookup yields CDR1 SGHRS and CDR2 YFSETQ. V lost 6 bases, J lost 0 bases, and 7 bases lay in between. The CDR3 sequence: CASTDTSGANVLTF. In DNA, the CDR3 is TGCGCCAGCACCGACACCTCTGGGGCCAACGTCCTGACTTTC.

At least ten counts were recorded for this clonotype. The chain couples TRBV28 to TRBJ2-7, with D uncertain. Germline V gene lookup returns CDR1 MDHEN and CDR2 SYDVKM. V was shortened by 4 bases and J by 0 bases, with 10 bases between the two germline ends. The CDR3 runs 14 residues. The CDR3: CASSSVLTSYEQYF. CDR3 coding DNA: TGTGCCAGCAGTTCTGTCCTGACCTCCTACGAGCAGTACTTC.

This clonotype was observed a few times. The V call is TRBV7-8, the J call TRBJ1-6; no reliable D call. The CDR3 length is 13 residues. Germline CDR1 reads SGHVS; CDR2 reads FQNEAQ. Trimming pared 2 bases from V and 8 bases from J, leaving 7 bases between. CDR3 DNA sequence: TGTGCCAGCAGCTTATCGGCCGATTCACCCCTCCACTTT. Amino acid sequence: CASSLSADSPLHF.

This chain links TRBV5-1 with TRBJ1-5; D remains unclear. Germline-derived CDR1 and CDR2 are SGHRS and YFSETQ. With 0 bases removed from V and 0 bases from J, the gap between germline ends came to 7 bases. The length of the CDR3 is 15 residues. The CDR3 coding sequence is TGCGCCAGCAGCTTGGGACAAAATAGCAATCAGCCCCAGCATTTT. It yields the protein CASSLGQNSNQPQHF.

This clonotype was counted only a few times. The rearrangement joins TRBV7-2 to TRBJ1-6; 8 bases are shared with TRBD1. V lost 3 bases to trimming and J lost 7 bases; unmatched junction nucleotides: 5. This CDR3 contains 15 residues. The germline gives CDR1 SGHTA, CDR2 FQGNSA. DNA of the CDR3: TGTGCCAGCAGCTTTACAGGGGGTGGAAATTCACCCCTCCACTTT. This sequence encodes CASSFTGGGNSPLHF. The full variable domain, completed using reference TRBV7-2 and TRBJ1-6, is GAGVSQSPSNKVTEKGKDVELRCDPISGHTALYWYRQSLGQGLEFLIYFQGNSAPDKSGLPSDRFSAERTGGSVSTLTIQRTQQEDSAVYLCASSFTGGGNSPLHFGNGTRLTVT.

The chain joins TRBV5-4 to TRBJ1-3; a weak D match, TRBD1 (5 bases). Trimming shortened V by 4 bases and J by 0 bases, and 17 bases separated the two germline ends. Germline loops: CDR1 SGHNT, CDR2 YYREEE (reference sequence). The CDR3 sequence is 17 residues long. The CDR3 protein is CASSRDVWESSGNTIYF. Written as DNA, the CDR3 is TGTGCCAGCAGCCGGGACGTTTGGGAGAGCTCTGGAAACACCATATATTTT.

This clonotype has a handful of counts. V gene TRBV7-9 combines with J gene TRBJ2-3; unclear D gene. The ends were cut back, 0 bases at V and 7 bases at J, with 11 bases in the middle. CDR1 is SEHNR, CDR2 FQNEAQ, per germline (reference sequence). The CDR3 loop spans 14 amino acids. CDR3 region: CASSLARGPHTQYF. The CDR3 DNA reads TGTGCCAGCAGCTTAGCGCGTGGCCCACATACGCAGTATTTT.

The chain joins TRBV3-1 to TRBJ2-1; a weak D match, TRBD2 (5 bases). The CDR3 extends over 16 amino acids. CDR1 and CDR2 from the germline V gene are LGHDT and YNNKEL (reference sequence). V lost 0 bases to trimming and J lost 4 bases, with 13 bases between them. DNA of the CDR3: TGTGCCAGCAGCCAAGATATGAGACCGGGGTACAATGAGCAGTTCTTC. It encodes CASSQDMRPGYNEQFF.

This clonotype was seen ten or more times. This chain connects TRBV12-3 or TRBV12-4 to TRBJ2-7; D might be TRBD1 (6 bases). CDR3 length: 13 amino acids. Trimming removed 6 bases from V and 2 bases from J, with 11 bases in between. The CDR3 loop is CASSRGHPYEQYF. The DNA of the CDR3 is TGTGCCAGCAGCCGGGGACACCCCTACGAGCAGTACTTC.

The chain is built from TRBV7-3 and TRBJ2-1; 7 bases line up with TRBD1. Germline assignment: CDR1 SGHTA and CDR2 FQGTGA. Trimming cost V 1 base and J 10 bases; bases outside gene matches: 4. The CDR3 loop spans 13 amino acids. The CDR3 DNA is TGTGCCAGCAGCTTAAGACAGGGCGGAGAGCAGTTCTTC. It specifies CASSLRQGGEQFF.

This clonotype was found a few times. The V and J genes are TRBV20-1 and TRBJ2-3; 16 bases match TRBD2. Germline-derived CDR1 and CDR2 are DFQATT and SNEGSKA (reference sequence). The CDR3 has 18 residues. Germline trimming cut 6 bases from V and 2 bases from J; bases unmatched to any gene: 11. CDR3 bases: TGCAGTGCCGACTTCACCGGGACTAGCGGGGGGGCCACAGATACGCAGTATTTT. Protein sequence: CSADFTGTSGGATDTQYF.

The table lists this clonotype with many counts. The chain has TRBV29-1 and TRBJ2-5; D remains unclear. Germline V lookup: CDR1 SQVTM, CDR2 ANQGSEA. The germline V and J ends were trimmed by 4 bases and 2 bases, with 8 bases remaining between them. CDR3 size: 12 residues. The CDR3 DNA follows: TGCAGCGTTGCCCAGATTCAAGAGACCCAGTACTTC. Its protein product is CSVAQIQETQYF.

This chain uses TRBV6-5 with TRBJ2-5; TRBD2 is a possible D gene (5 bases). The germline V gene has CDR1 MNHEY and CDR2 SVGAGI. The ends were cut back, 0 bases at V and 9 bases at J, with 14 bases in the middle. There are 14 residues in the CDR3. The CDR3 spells CASSYSLGAEPQYF. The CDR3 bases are TGTGCCAGCAGTTACTCGTTGGGAGCCGAGCCCCAGTACTTC.

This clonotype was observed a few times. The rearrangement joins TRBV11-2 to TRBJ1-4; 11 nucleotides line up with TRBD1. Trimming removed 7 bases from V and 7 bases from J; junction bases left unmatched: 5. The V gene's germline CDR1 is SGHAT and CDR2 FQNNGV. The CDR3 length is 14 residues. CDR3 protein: CASTQDRGREKLFF. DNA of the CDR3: TGTGCCAGCACCCAGGACAGGGGGCGTGAAAAACTGTTTTTT.

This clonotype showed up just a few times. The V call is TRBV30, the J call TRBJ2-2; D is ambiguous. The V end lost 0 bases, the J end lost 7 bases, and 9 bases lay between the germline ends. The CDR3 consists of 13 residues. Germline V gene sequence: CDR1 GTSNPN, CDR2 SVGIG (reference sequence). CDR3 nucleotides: TGTGCCTGGAGTGTTAGGGCCGGCGGGGAGCTGTTTTTT. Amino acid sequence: CAWSVRAGGELFF.

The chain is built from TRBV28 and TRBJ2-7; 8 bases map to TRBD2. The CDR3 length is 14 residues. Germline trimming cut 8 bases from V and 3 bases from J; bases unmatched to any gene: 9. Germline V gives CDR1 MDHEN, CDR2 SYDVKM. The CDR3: CASLPGLAGYEQYF. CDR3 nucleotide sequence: TGTGCCAGCCTACCGGGGCTAGCGGGCTACGAGCAGTACTTC. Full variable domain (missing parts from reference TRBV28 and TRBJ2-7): DVKVTQSSRYLVKRTGEKVFLECVQDMDHENMFWYRQDPGLGLRLIYFSYDVKMKEKGDIPEGYSVSREKKERFSLILESASTNQTSMYLCASLPGLAGYEQYFGPGTRLTVT.

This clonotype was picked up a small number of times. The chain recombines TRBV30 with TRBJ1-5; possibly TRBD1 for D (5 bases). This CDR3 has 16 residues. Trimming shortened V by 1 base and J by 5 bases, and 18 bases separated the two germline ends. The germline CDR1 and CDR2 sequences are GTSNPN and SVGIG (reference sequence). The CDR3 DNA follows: TGTGCCTGGAGTGGAGGCAGGGAAGCATGGGATCAGCCCCAGCATTTT. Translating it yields CAWSGGREAWDQPQHF.

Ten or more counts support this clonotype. The DNA for the CDR3 is TGTGCCAGCAGCGCCACACAGGTCAACACCGGGGAGCTGTTTTTT. Protein sequence: CASSATQVNTGELFF. The gene calls are TRBV9 and TRBJ2-2; D perhaps matches TRBD1 (5 bases). Trimming took off 3 bases at V and 2 bases at J, with 11 bases between the two ends. The CDR3 has 15 residues. Germline V gene sequence: CDR1 SGDLS, CDR2 YYNGEE.

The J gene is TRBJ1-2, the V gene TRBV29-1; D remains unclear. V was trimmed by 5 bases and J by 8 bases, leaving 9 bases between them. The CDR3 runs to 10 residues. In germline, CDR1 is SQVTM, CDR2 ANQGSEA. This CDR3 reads CSVWMSGYTF. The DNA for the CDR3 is TGCAGCGTTTGGATGAGCGGCTACACCTTC.

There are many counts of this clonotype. The chain's CDR3 is CSVRGTVNTEAFF. The DNA for the CDR3 is TGCAGCGTCCGAGGGACAGTGAACACTGAAGCTTTCTTT. This chain joins TRBV29-1 and TRBJ1-1; 7 bases align to TRBD1. Germline V gene sequence: CDR1 SQVTM, CDR2 ANQGSEA. This CDR3 region has 13 residues. The junction had 4 bases not matched to a gene; V was cut back by 6 bases and J by 0 bases.

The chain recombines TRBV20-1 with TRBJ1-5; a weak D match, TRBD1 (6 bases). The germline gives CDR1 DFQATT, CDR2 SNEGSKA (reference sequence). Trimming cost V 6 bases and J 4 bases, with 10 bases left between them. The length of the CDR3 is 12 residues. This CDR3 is CSARQANQPQHF. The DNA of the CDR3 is TGCAGTGCCAGACAGGCTAATCAGCCCCAGCATTTT.